What follows are 29 T cell receptor beta chains derived from one specimen sequenced in a study of control samples from healthy donors and cancer patients. Clones were sequenced by immunoSEQ multiplex PCR, and TCRdb holds only the in-frame ones, with some missing. The table includes approximately 190,000 clones, about 90% detected once. The sequenced material came from blood. These receptors were obtained from a man aged 25 to 45 in good health.

The V gene is TRBV10-2, the J gene TRBJ2-2; D ambiguous. Germline-derived CDR1 and CDR2 are WSHSY and SAAADI. Trimming took 7 bases from V and 0 from J, leaving 6 bases between them. The length of the CDR3 is 13 residues. CDR3 residues: CASTAANTGELFF. The DNA of the CDR3 is TGCGCCAGCACGGCGGCGAACACCGGGGAGCTGTTTTTT.

The V gene is TRBV6-5, the J gene TRBJ1-5; TRBD1 might be the D (5 bases). CDR3 length equals 14 residues. Germline V gene lookup returns CDR1 MNHEY and CDR2 SVGAGI. With 6 bases removed from V and 0 bases from J, the gap between germline ends came to 9 bases. The CDR3 loop reads CASRQQDSNQPQHF. The CDR3 DNA reads TGTGCCAGCAGGCAACAGGATAGCAATCAGCCCCAGCATTTT.

The gene calls are TRBV5-1 and TRBJ1-1; D is perhaps TRBD1 (5 bases). The CDR3 runs 12 residues. Trimming removed 4 bases at V and 6 bases at J, with 10 bases between. Germline CDR1 reads SGHRS; CDR2 reads YFSETQ. CDR3 nucleotide sequence: TGCGCCAGCAGCCCCGGGACGGCTGAAGCTTTCTTT. This gives the protein CASSPGTAEAFF. Complete variable domain (other parts from reference TRBV5-1 and TRBJ1-1): KAGVTQTPRYLIKTRGQQVTLSCSPISGHRSVSWYQQTPGQGLQFLFEYFSETQRNKGNFPGRFSGRQFSNSRSEMNVSTLELGDSALYLCASSPGTAEAFFGQGTRLTVV.

The V and J genes are TRBV7-2 and TRBJ1-1; D may be TRBD1 (5 bases). The germline V and J ends were trimmed by 3 bases and 4 bases, with 12 bases remaining between them. Germline-derived CDR1 and CDR2 are SGHTA and FQGNSA. The CDR3 is made up of 14 amino acids. The CDR3 protein is CASSFGGTATEAFF. The DNA for the CDR3 is TGTGCCAGCAGCTTTGGGGGAACAGCCACTGAAGCTTTCTTT.

This clone was found once. The genes are TRBV6-5 and TRBJ2-7; 10 positions match TRBD1. Trimming at V came to 6 bases and at J to 3 bases, leaving 5 bases not matched to a gene. The CDR3 contains 14 residues. Germline CDR1 and CDR2: MNHEY and SVGAGI. The DNA for the CDR3 is TGTGCCAGCAGCCTTTGGGACAGGGGCTACGAGCAGTACTTC. Protein product: CASSLWDRGYEQYF.

The chain couples TRBV28 to TRBJ2-2; D may be TRBD2 (6 bases). The length of the CDR3 is 16 residues. Germline CDR1 MDHEN, CDR2 SYDVKM. V was clipped by 3 bases and J by 2 bases, with 13 bases between them. The CDR3 spells CASSFGWGVNTGELFF. CDR3 nucleotides: TGTGCCAGCAGTTTTGGGTGGGGGGTAAACACCGGGGAGCTGTTTTTT. The variable domain in full, with the rest retrieved from reference TRBV28 and TRBJ2-2, is DVKVTQSSRYLVKRTGEKVFLECVQDMDHENMFWYRQDPGLGLRLIYFSYDVKMKEKGDIPEGYSVSREKKERFSLILESASTNQTSMYLCASSFGWGVNTGELFFGEGSRLTVL.

The V call is TRBV7-9, the J call TRBJ2-1; possibly TRBD2 for D (7 bases). Germline CDR1 is SEHNR and CDR2 is FQNEAQ (reference sequence). Trimming removed 2 bases at V and 6 bases at J, with 20 bases between. The CDR3 totals 17 residues. DNA for the CDR3: TGTGCCAGCAGCTTACCCTATGGGGGGGCCTCCATCAATGAGCAGTTCTTC. It yields the protein CASSLPYGGASINEQFF.

The rearrangement uses TRBV5-1 and TRBJ1-2, with a tentative D call TRBD1 (6 bases). Per germline, CDR1 SGHRS and CDR2 YFSETQ. The CDR3 has 14 residues. Trimming pared 4 bases from V and 4 bases from J, leaving 14 bases between. The CDR3, as DNA: TGCGCCAGCAGCCCTGCAGGGGCTGGCTATGGCTACACCTTC. Translated: CASSPAGAGYGYTF.

This chain links TRBV6-1 with TRBJ1-5, with TRBD1 as a possible D gene (5 bases). The germline V gene has CDR1 MNHNS and CDR2 SASEGT. Trimming shortened V by 3 bases and J by 10 bases, and 13 bases separated the two germline ends. This CDR3 contains 13 residues. CDR3 in amino acids: CASSDGQSRPQHF. CDR3 nucleotide sequence: TGTGCCAGCAGTGATGGACAATCTAGACCCCAGCATTTT.

The chain is built from TRBV5-1 and TRBJ1-2; D remains unclear. The V end lost 0 bases, the J end lost 2 bases, and 5 bases lay between the germline ends. Germline CDR1 is SGHRS and CDR2 is YFSETQ. The CDR3 extends over 13 amino acids. The DNA for the CDR3 is TGCGCCAGCAGCTTGGCCCGGAACTATGGCTACACCTTC. It codes for CASSLARNYGYTF.

This clone was counted between two and nine times. Other DNA sequences in this specimen translate into the identical CDR3. The rearrangement links TRBV5-1 to TRBJ2-1; 12 bases are shared with TRBD2. V lost 0 bases, J lost 8 bases, and 6 bases stayed unmatched. CDR3 length: 16 amino acids. Germline loops: CDR1 SGHRS, CDR2 YFSETQ. This CDR3 is CASSLGASGGGDEQFF. As DNA, the CDR3 is TGCGCCAGCAGCTTGGGTGCTAGCGGGGGGGGCGATGAGCAGTTCTTC.

V and J are TRBV15 and TRBJ1-5, with D hard to call. V shed 6 bases and J shed 6 bases, with 12 bases lying between them. The CDR3 is 13 residues long. Germline lookup yields CDR1 LNHNV and CDR2 YYDKDF (reference sequence). CDR3 DNA: TGTGCCACCAGAAAAGTGGGAGGTCAGCCCCAGCATTTT. It codes for CATRKVGGQPQHF.

This CDR3 reads CASSSIAGRTEAFF. The CDR3 coding sequence is TGTGCCAGCAGCTCTATAGCAGGGCGAACTGAAGCTTTCTTT. V usage is TRBV11-2 and J usage is TRBJ1-1, with a weak D call TRBD1 (5 bases). The germline V gene has CDR1 SGHAT and CDR2 FQNNGV. V was trimmed by 4 bases and J by 5 bases, leaving 14 bases between them. The CDR3 has 14 residues.

CDR3 residues: CASSKERRDRDSGNTIYF. The CDR3 nucleotides are TGTGCCAGCAGCAAAGAGAGGAGGGATAGGGACTCTGGAAACACCATATATTTT. The V call is TRBV21-1, the J call TRBJ1-3. TRBV21-1 represents a pseudogene. The CDR3 totals 18 residues.

This chain connects TRBV6-5 to TRBJ2-1; D is uncertain. The CDR3 length is 15 residues. Germline V gene sequence: CDR1 MNHEY, CDR2 SVGAGI. V gave up 0 bases and J gave up 2 bases, with 8 bases separating them. The CDR3 sequence: CASSYSQNPYNEQFF. The CDR3 coding sequence is TGTGCCAGCAGTTACTCTCAGAACCCCTACAATGAGCAGTTCTTC.

This chain uses TRBV12-3 or TRBV12-4 with TRBJ2-7; D uncertain. V was pared by 9 bases and J by 1 base, with 10 bases between. There are 12 residues in the CDR3. The CDR3 sequence is CASARGSYEQYF. CDR3 nucleotide sequence: TGTGCCAGTGCTCGCGGTTCCTACGAGCAGTACTTC.

The J gene is TRBJ1-2, the V gene TRBV5-6; 10 nucleotides align to TRBD1. After removal of 3 bases from V and 5 bases from J, the junction contained 4 bases not matched to a gene. Germline V CDR1 and CDR2: SGHDT, YYEEEE. The CDR3 loop spans 14 amino acids. The CDR3 here is CASSWGQGSYGYTF. The CDR3 region has the DNA TGTGCCAGCAGCTGGGGACAGGGGTCGTATGGCTACACCTTC.

This rearrangement joins TRBV30 to TRBJ1-1, with 7 nucleotides matching TRBD1. The CDR3 spans 14 residues. Per germline, CDR1 GTSNPN and CDR2 SVGIG (reference sequence). The V and J ends lost 4 bases and 1 base, in that order; junction bases with no gene match: 6. The DNA of the CDR3 is TGTGCCTGGACCCACCGGGACAGGAACACTGAAGCTTTCTTT. Translated: CAWTHRDRNTEAFF.

The CDR3 reads CASSHLSLYGYTF. The CDR3 DNA reads TGTGCCAGCAGCCATCTATCTCTCTATGGCTACACCTTC. V is TRBV4-2 and J is TRBJ1-2; no reliable D call. Trimming cost V 3 bases and J 4 bases, with 9 bases left between them. Germline V gives CDR1 LGHNA, CDR2 YNFKEQ. The CDR3 totals 13 residues.

The chain employs TRBV11-2 and TRBJ2-5; D may match TRBD1 or TRBD2 (5 bases each). V dropped 4 bases and J dropped 4 bases, with 16 bases sitting between them. CDR1 SGHAT and CDR2 FQNNGV come from the germline V gene. The CDR3 consists of 15 residues. Here the CDR3 DNA reads TGTGCCAGCAGCTCTTATGGGGGTGGTGCAGAGACCCAGTACTTC. Translating it yields CASSSYGGGAETQYF.

This clone was found once. The chain is built from TRBV24-1 and TRBJ1-1; TRBD1 agrees at 7 bases. J lost 3 bases, V lost 9 bases, and 3 bases had no gene match. The germline gives CDR1 KGHDR, CDR2 SFDVKD. The CDR3 runs to 12 residues. In DNA, the CDR3 is TGTGCCACCGGGGACAGCGACACTGAAGCTTTCTTT. This sequence encodes CATGDSDTEAFF.

The chain carries TRBV19 and TRBJ2-7, with D perhaps TRBD1 (5 bases). Germline assignment: CDR1 LNHDA and CDR2 SQIVND (reference sequence). The CDR3 length is 13 residues. Trimming removed 4 bases at V and 9 bases at J, with 16 bases between. CDR3 in DNA: TGTGCCAGTAGTAAAGGGGCGTCGTATGGGCAGTACTTC. This gives the protein CASSKGASYGQYF.

The genes are TRBV27 and TRBJ2-1, with 9 bases that match TRBD1. The V and J ends lost 5 bases and 4 bases, in that order; junction bases with no gene match: 3. Germline lookup yields CDR1 MNHEY and CDR2 SMNVEV (reference sequence). There are 14 residues in the CDR3. The CDR3 DNA reads TGTGCCAGCAGTCCCGGGACAGGGTACAATGAGCAGTTCTTC. Translating gives CASSPGTGYNEQFF.

V and J are TRBV27 and TRBJ2-6; D ambiguous. Trimming cost V 7 bases and J 0 bases, with 7 bases left between them. This CDR3 has 14 residues. Germline V CDR1 and CDR2: MNHEY, SMNVEV (reference sequence). This CDR3 is CASTPGSGANVLTF. CDR3 DNA: TGTGCCAGCACCCCGGGCTCTGGGGCCAACGTCCTGACTTTC.

J is TRBJ2-7 and V is TRBV19; D perhaps matches TRBD2 (6 bases). V lost 5 bases, J lost 2 bases, and 13 bases lay in between. The CDR3 has 14 residues. Germline V gives CDR1 LNHDA, CDR2 SQIVND (reference sequence). The CDR3 loop reads CASSSRGGTYEQYF. CDR3 DNA: TGTGCCAGTAGTTCCCGTGGAGGGACCTACGAGCAGTACTTC.

This chain links TRBV7-3 with TRBJ1-1; D is unresolved. CDR3 size: 13 residues. Per germline, CDR1 SGHTA and CDR2 FQGTGA. V was cut by 0 bases and J by 1 base, with 3 bases left in between. CDR3 sequence (DNA): TGTGCCAGCAGCTTAACGGCGAACACTGAAGCTTTCTTT. This codes for CASSLTANTEAFF.

The chain joins TRBV6-1 to TRBJ2-3; D remains ambiguous. The CDR3 runs 17 residues. With 2 bases removed from V and 6 bases from J, the gap between germline ends came to 21 bases. Germline CDR1 MNHNS, CDR2 SASEGT. CDR3 coding DNA: TGTGCCAGCAGTGAAAGGTCAGGCCGTGCGACGGCGGATACGCAGTATTTT. It codes for CASSERSGRATADTQYF.

This chain links TRBV5-4 with TRBJ1-6, with D tentatively TRBD1 (5 bases). From germline, CDR1 is SGHNT and CDR2 YYREEE (reference sequence). V lost 0 bases to trimming and J lost 0 bases, with 10 bases between them. The length of the CDR3 is 17 residues. The CDR3 DNA is TGTGCCAGCAGCTTGGCGTCCCAGGGCTCCTATAATTCACCCCTCCACTTT. Translated, it gives CASSLASQGSYNSPLHF.

The V gene is TRBV9, the J gene TRBJ2-3, with unresolved D. This CDR3 spans 12 amino acids. Trimming took off 3 bases at V and 6 bases at J, with 8 bases between the two ends. The V gene's germline CDR1 is SGDLS and CDR2 YYNGEE. For the CDR3, the DNA is TGTGCCAGCAGCGCTTACTTGGATACGCAGTATTTT. Amino acid sequence: CASSAYLDTQYF.